This TCR beta chain was identified in a study of CXCR3-negative and CXCR3-positive naive CD8 T cells. Whole-study context: Libraries each contributed about 1.5 +/- 0.3 million TRB reads, for roughly 140 million in total.

The study's findings and limits: The TRB CDR3s that CXCR3-positive naive cells carried were more hydrophobic than those of CXCR3-negative naive cells. It was found that naive subsets had comparable surface CD5, and TCR strength was inferred from TRB CDR3 properties. Memory cells diverged, while naive CXCR3-positive and CXCR3-negative cells had similar TRBV-TRBJ usage.

Of note for this clonotype: Its antigen is undetermined.

Germline V gene data show CDR1 as MNHEY and CDR2 as SVGEGT. The CDR3 loop spans 13 amino acids. CD45RO-CCR7+CD27+CD95- expression identified naive CD8+ T cells. The method, 5' RACE with UMI labels, was used to prepare the TRB cDNA libraries. From the 5' RACE reads, TCRdb lists one entry per CDR3 protein and no DNA. The sample table includes tens of thousands of distinct CDR3 sequences. This clonotype was sampled from a human donor in good health. Some clones in this sample may be carry-over from other donors' samples. The chain is built from TRBV6-2 or TRBV6-3 and TRBJ1-1; TCRdb's assignment of TRBD1 cannot be checked, as there is no DNA. Specimen: naive CXCR3+ CD8+ T cells from blood. Indicated subset: CD45RO-CCR7+CD27+CD95- naive CD8+ T cells expressing CXCR3 (TNR3+). CDR3: CASIASGDTEAFF.